The 7 T cell receptor beta chains presented below share a single source sample, sequenced in a study of T-cell memory formation after mild COVID-19. TCRdb re-analysed the 5' RACE reads in MiXCR, keeping a single row per CDR3 protein. Seen here are 150,000 to 200,000 distinct CDR3 sequences, 13% to 15% observed once, and the top ten hold around an eighth. The specimen sequenced was PBMCs or a T cell subset sorted from them (not recorded which). These receptor sequences come from an adult woman who had mild COVID-19 (a few samples of this study predate the infection). Cell type and time point are not known.

This chain links TRBV7-9 with TRBJ2-1, with 13 bases lining up with TRBD2. Germline CDR1 SEHNR, CDR2 FQNEAQ (reference sequence). With V trimmed by 3 bases and J by 9 bases, 5 bases remained unmatched. CDR3 length: 15 amino acids. The CDR3 sequence is CASSFYGTSGIEQFF. In DNA, the CDR3 is TGTGCCAGCAGCTTTTACGGGACTAGCGGGATTGAGCAGTTCTTC. Supplemented by reference TRBV7-9 and TRBJ2-1, the full variable domain reads DTGVSQNPRHKITKRGQNVTFRCDPISEHNRLYWYRQTLGQGPEFLTYFQNEAQLEKSRLLSDRFSAERPKGSFSTLEIQRTEQGDSAMYLCASSFYGTSGIEQFFGPGTRLTVL.

The V and J genes are TRBV19 and TRBJ1-1, with a weak D call TRBD1 (5 bases). Germline V lookup: CDR1 LNHDA, CDR2 SQIVND (reference sequence). V was trimmed by 4 bases and J by 4 bases, leaving 13 bases between them. The CDR3 consists of 14 residues. The CDR3 DNA follows: TGTGCCAGTAGTACAGGGCTCCGAGGCACTGAAGCTTTCTTT. It is translated as CASSTGLRGTEAFF.

This clonotype showed up just a few times. The chain has TRBV20-1 and TRBJ2-2; 7 nucleotides agree with TRBD2. The V gene end was trimmed by 6 bases and the J gene end by 6 bases; junction bases not matched to a gene: 10. The CDR3 runs to 14 residues. Germline assignment: CDR1 DFQATT and CDR2 SNEGSKA (reference sequence). CDR3 in amino acids: CSALTRLAAGELFF. For the CDR3, the DNA is TGCAGTGCCCTAACCCGGCTAGCGGCCGGGGAGCTGTTTTTT.

The chain is built from TRBV11-2 and TRBJ2-1, with TRBD1 identical over 8 bases. This CDR3 has 15 amino acids. Germline V gene data show CDR1 as SGHAT and CDR2 as FQNNGV. J lost 6 bases, V lost 2 bases, and 6 bases had no gene match. CDR3 residues: CASSLFGQGGNEQFF. The CDR3 nucleotides are TGTGCCAGCAGCTTATTTGGACAGGGTGGCAATGAGCAGTTCTTC.

The rearrangement links TRBV6-2 or TRBV6-3 to TRBJ1-2, with TRBD1 matching over 7 bases. Looked up from germline, CDR1 is MNHEY and CDR2 is SVGEGT. The trim removed 6 bases at V and 4 bases at J, leaving 11 bases unmatched. CDR3 length equals 15 residues. CDR3 nucleotide sequence: TGTGCCAGCAGACCCCAGGGACAGTCCTTCTATGGCTACACCTTC. It codes for CASRPQGQSFYGYTF.

The chain is built from TRBV12-3 or TRBV12-4 and TRBJ2-5; D is possibly TRBD1 (8 bases). This CDR3 is built from 15 residues. V gave up 8 bases and J gave up 4 bases, with 20 bases separating them. The CDR3 protein is CASRRQGTGGETQYF. The DNA for the CDR3 is TGTGCCAGCCGCAGACAGGGGACGGGAGGAGAGACCCAGTACTTC.

This clonotype came up a few times. V is TRBV6-6 and J is TRBJ1-2; D is uncertain. V was shortened by 2 bases and J by 4 bases, with 8 bases between the two germline ends. This CDR3 spans 13 amino acids. Germline-derived CDR1 and CDR2 are MNHNY and SVGAGI (reference sequence). The DNA for the CDR3 is TGTGCCAGCAGTTACGAGAGGTCCTATGGCTACACCTTC. It translates to CASSYERSYGYTF.